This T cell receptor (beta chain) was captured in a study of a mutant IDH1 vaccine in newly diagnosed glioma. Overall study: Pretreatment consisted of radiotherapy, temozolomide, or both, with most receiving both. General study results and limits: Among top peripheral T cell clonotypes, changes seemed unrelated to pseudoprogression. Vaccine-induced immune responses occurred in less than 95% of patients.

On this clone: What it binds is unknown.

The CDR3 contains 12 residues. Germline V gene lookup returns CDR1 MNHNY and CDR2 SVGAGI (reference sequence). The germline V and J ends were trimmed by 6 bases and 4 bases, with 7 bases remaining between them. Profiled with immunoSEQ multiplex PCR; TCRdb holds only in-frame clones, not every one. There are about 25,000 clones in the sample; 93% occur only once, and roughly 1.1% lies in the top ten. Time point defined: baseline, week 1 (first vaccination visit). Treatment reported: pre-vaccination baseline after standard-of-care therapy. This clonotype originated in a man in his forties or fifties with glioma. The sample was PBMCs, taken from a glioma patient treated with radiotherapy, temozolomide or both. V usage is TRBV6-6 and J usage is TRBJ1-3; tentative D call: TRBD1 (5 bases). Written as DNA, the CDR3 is TGTGCCAGCAGCCAGGGAGGAAACACCATATATTTT. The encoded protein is CASSQGGNTIYF.